The entry that follows covers one TCR beta chain sequence. The junction and the germline gene differ at one end; a read error may be behind it. Sequenced by immunoSEQ multiplex PCR; TCRdb stores in-frame clones only, minus some. This sample has around 15,000 clones; 80% to 95% occur once, and the top ten carry around 6.8%. The germline V gene encodes CDR1 SGHVS and CDR2 FQNEAQ. The CDR3 contains 14 residues. These data originate in a study of OX40 agonist ivuxolimab in advanced cancers. Overall study: Age averaged around 54 years (range roughly 20 to 90), and roughly 82% were male.

The sequence was collected from an adult with an advanced solid tumor such as melanoma, head and neck, liver or kidney cancer. The input for sequencing was CD4+ or CD8+ T cells sorted from blood, taken in a trial of the OX40 agonist ivuxolimab. V gene TRBV7-8 combines with J gene TRBJ2-1; 12 bases fit TRBD2. Written as DNA, the CDR3 is TGTGCCAGCAGCCTAGCGGGAGGGCCGGATGAGCAGTTCTTC. Residues: CASSLAGGPDEQFF.